This T cell receptor beta chain was obtained from a study of identical twins. General study results and limits: It was possible that invariant MAIT and iNKT cells partly confounded the zero-insertion analyses.

TCRdb processed the 5' RACE reads anew with MiXCR; each CDR3 protein has one entry. The repertoire consists of under 900,000 distinct CDR3 sequences, with roughly 20% occurring once and the leading ten covering less than 15%. Germline V gene data show CDR1 as SQVTM and CDR2 as ANQGSEA. The CDR3 length is 14 residues. J was trimmed by 4 bases and V by 6 bases; bases with no gene match: 8. This clonotype came up a few times. No antigen is known for it. These data are also associated with another study on T cells expressing NK-cell markers.

What was sequenced was PBMCs. The sequence came from a young woman in good health. The chain employs TRBV29-1 and TRBJ2-1; 8 bases map to TRBD2. This CDR3 reads CSVGGSGIYNEQFF. The DNA of the CDR3 is TGCAGCGTGGGGGGTAGCGGGATATACAATGAGCAGTTCTTC.